These 11 T cell receptor beta chains were all obtained from the same sample, sequenced in a study of blood T cells in healthy people across ages. With a J-beta primer mix and a sample-barcoded 5' primer, a second PCR ran 7 to 11 cycles. TCRdb analysed the 5' RACE reads with MiXCR anew, one entry per CDR3 protein. This table holds 1 million or so distinct CDR3 sequences, approximately 26% found once. The same sample was also used in a study of T cells of mothers and their children.

Sequencing was performed on blood. The source is a girl under 10 years old in good health.

CDR3 DNA: TGTGCCAGCAGCGAAACGGGGGGGGTCGGGACTGAAGCTTTCTTT. The encoded protein is CASSETGGVGTEAFF. The chain is built from TRBV13 and TRBJ1-1, with D maybe TRBD1 (5 bases). The CDR3 spans 15 residues. The V gene lost 5 bases and the J gene lost 5 bases, with 18 bases spanning the gap. Germline CDR1 reads PRHDT; CDR2 reads FYEKMQ (reference sequence).

This clonotype has only a few counts. DNA of the CDR3: TGCGCCAGCAGCCAAGATCGGACAGGGTCGCTCCATGGCTACACCTTC. Translation gives CASSQDRTGSLHGYTF. The genes are TRBV4-3 and TRBJ1-2, with 8 bases identical to TRBD1. Per the germline V gene, CDR1 is LGHNA and CDR2 is YSLEER. Germline trimming cut 0 bases from V and 6 bases from J; bases unmatched to any gene: 9. The CDR3 loop spans 16 amino acids.

In its sample, this clonotype was seen a few times. This chain connects TRBV11-2 to TRBJ2-1, with D possibly being TRBD1 (7 bases). The germline gives CDR1 SGHAT, CDR2 FQNNGV. CDR3 size: 18 residues. V was pared by 5 bases and J by 8 bases, with 28 bases between. Here the CDR3 DNA reads TGTGCCAGCAGCACGGGGGCAGGGGGGTGGGAGATTTGGGATGAGCAGTTCTTC. Residues: CASSTGAGGWEIWDEQFF.

This clonotype occurred a few times. V usage is TRBV20-1 and J usage is TRBJ2-7; D is ambiguous. The CDR3 spans 13 residues. Germline-derived CDR1 and CDR2 are DFQATT and SNEGSKA (reference sequence). Trimming took 0 bases from V and 7 from J, leaving 13 bases between them. The CDR3 region has the DNA TGCAGTGCTAGAGATCCGGCTGACGGGGAGCAGTACTTC. Translated, it gives CSARDPADGEQYF.

The table lists this clonotype with a few counts. The V call is TRBV9, the J call TRBJ2-1; D remains ambiguous. The CDR3 runs 13 residues. Trimming removed 0 bases from V and 7 bases from J, with 8 bases in between. Germline-derived CDR1 and CDR2 are SGDLS and YYNGEE. CDR3 coding DNA: TGTGCCAGCAGCGTAGAATATGGGAATGAGCAGTTCTTC. As protein: CASSVEYGNEQFF.

The chain carries TRBV7-2 and TRBJ1-5, with D maybe TRBD1 (5 bases). The germline CDR1 and CDR2 sequences are SGHTA and FQGNSA. The CDR3 is 13 amino acids. V gave up 5 bases and J gave up 5 bases, with 10 bases separating them. The CDR3 DNA reads as TGTGCCAGCAGCCCCGCGGGGGATCAGCCCCAGCATTTT. Encoded protein: CASSPAGDQPQHF. Complete variable domain (other parts from reference TRBV7-2 and TRBJ1-5): GAGVSQSPSNKVTEKGKDVELRCDPISGHTALYWYRQSLGQGLEFLIYFQGNSAPDKSGLPSDRFSAERTGGSVSTLTIQRTQQEDSAVYLCASSPAGDQPQHFGDGTRLSIL.

The CDR3 region is CSVEDLQGESDEQYF. The CDR3 DNA sequence: TGCAGCGTTGAAGATCTCCAGGGGGAATCGGACGAGCAGTACTTC. The chain links TRBV29-1 to TRBJ2-7, with TRBD1 matching 7 bases. The germline V gene encodes CDR1 SQVTM and CDR2 ANQGSEA. The V gene end was trimmed by 0 bases and the J gene end by 5 bases; junction bases not matched to a gene: 10. This CDR3 comprises 15 residues.

V is TRBV15 and J is TRBJ2-1; D gene unclear. The length of the CDR3 is 13 residues. Trimming cost V 5 bases and J 7 bases, with 12 bases left between them. Germline V gives CDR1 LNHNV, CDR2 YYDKDF (reference sequence). In DNA form, the CDR3 reads TGTGCCACCAGCGTACCTATGTGGAATGAGCAGTTCTTC. Amino acids: CATSVPMWNEQFF.

The chain links TRBV7-9 to TRBJ1-6; D unresolved. CDR1 and CDR2 (germline): SEHNR, FQNEAQ (reference sequence). V was trimmed by 1 base and J by 13 bases, leaving 8 bases between them. The CDR3 is 12 amino acids. In nucleotides, the CDR3 is TGTGCCAGCAGCTTAGGGATGGGTCCCCTCCACTTT. It encodes CASSLGMGPLHF.

The chain is built from TRBV6-2 or TRBV6-3 and TRBJ2-5; D is undetermined. The end of the DNA is better explained by TRBJ2-1, so the J call may be wrong. Germline CDR1 reads MNHEY; CDR2 reads SVGEGT. The CDR3 covers 14 residues. In DNA, the CDR3 is TGTGCCAGCAGTTACGGGTCTAGAATGGATGAGCAGTTCTTC. It yields the protein CASSYGSRMDEQFF.

The sample holds a few counts of this clonotype. This likely comes from a read error, as the CDR3 has no conserved phenylalanine or tryptophan at its end. V usage is TRBV6-5 and J usage is TRBJ2-7, with unresolved D. The CDR3 consists of 13 residues. Germline CDR1 MNHEY, CDR2 SVGAGI. V dropped 6 bases and J dropped 5 bases, with 14 bases sitting between them. The CDR3 nucleotides are TGTGCCAGCAGCCTCCTCCGAGATAACGAGCAGTACCTC. Protein product: CASSLLRDNEQYL.